This T cell receptor beta chain was obtained from a study of shared clonotypes between healthy human individuals. In the study overall: Per donor, three plates held CD4 naive cells, three held CD4 memory, two held CD8 naive and one held CD8 memory. Study-wide results and caveats: The generation probabilities recorded for non-shared clonotypes fell below those of clonotypes shared by all four donors. For naive CD4 cells, around 5.1% of clonotypes were shared across a handful of donors.

The assay was immunoSEQ multiplex PCR, and TCRdb's table has in-frame clones only and misses some. The data show a few million clones, approximately 95% seen once. The V gene's germline CDR1 is MDHEN and CDR2 SYDVKM. The CDR3 sequence is 14 residues long. V dropped 6 bases and J dropped 4; count of bases not matched to a gene: 7. Healthy HIV-negative adults with no recent acute infections or vaccinations were recruited as donors. About this clone itself: Its cognate antigen is unknown.

The TCR sequence derives from a man aged 18 to 30 in good health. Some clones in this sample may be carry-over from other donors' samples. The chain carries TRBV28 and TRBJ1-2; 8 nucleotides line up with TRBD1. Sequenced sample: naive CD4+ T cells from PBMCs. Subset of the sample: CD45RA+ positively selected. CDR3 coding DNA: TGTGCCAGCAGCCTGACCGGGACAGGCTATGGCTACACCTTC. This codes for CASSLTGTGYGYTF.